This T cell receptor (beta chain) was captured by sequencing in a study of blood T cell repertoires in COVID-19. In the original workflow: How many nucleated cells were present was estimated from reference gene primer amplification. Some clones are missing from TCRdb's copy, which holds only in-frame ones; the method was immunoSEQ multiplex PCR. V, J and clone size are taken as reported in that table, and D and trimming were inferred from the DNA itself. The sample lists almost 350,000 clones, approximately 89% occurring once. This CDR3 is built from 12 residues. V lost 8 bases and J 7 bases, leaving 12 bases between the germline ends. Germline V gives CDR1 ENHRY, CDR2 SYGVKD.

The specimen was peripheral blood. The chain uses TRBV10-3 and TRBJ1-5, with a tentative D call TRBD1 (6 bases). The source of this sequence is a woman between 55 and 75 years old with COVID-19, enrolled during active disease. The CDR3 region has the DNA TGTGCCATCGGGGGCCATGACCAGCCCCAGCATTTT. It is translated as CAIGGHDQPQHF.